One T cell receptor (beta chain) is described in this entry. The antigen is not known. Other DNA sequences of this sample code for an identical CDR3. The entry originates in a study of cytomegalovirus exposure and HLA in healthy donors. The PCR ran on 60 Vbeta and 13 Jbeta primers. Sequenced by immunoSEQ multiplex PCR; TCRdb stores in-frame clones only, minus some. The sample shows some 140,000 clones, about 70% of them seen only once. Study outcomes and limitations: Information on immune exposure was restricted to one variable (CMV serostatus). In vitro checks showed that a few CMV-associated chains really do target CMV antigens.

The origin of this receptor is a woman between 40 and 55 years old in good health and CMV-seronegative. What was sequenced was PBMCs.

CDR3 in DNA: TGTGCCAGCAGCCCGCGGACAGGCGTTGAAGCTTTCTTT. Translating it yields CASSPRTGVEAFF. This rearrangement joins TRBV7-2 to TRBJ1-1, with 7 positions matching TRBD1. The CDR3 spans 13 residues. Germline CDR1 SGHTA, CDR2 FQGNSA. Germline trimming cut 5 bases from V and 7 bases from J; bases unmatched to any gene: 7.